These 6 T cell receptor beta chains were all obtained from the same sample, sequenced in a study of cytotoxic CD8 clonotypes in ibrutinib-treated CLL. The data were produced by immunoSEQ multiplex PCR, yet TCRdb's version contains in-frame clones alone and is incomplete. The sample contains 150,000 to 200,000 clones, around nine tenths of which appear only once. The input for sequencing was PBMCs, taken at disease progression, from a patient treated with ibrutinib. These receptor sequences come from a human donor with chronic lymphocytic leukemia.

The chain recombines TRBV5-5 with TRBJ2-2; the D gene could be TRBD1 or TRBD2 (6 bases each). The germline V gene encodes CDR1 SGHKS and CDR2 YYEKEE (reference sequence). This CDR3 spans 18 amino acids. V lost 4 bases to trimming and J lost 5 bases, with 24 bases between them. The CDR3 region has the DNA TGTGCCAGCAGCGACTCACCGGGACGGGGGCCATTAACCGGGGAGCTGTTTTTT. Amino acids: CASSDSPGRGPLTGELFF.

The chain is built from TRBV7-9 and TRBJ1-3; D gene ambiguous. V was cut by 1 base and J by 4 bases, with 5 bases left in between. Germline-derived CDR1 and CDR2 are SEHNR and FQNEAQ (reference sequence). CDR3 length equals 13 residues. The CDR3 DNA reads as TGTGCCAGCAGCTTAGGAGGAGGAAACACCATATATTTT. Protein sequence: CASSLGGGNTIYF.

This chain links TRBV7-9 with TRBJ2-5, with D unresolved. The CDR3 is 12 residues long. CDR1 SEHNR and CDR2 FQNEAQ come from the germline V gene (reference sequence). Trimming removed 0 bases at V and 5 bases at J, with 4 bases between. The CDR3 here is CASSLALETQYF. The CDR3 nucleotides are TGTGCCAGCAGCTTAGCCCTGGAGACCCAGTACTTC.

V and J are TRBV11-2 and TRBJ2-7; D gene uncertain. Germline-derived CDR1 and CDR2 are SGHAT and FQNNGV. With 2 bases removed from V and 7 bases from J, the gap between germline ends came to 9 bases. CDR3 size: 12 residues. CDR3 sequence (DNA): TGTGCCAGCAGCTTAAGTGGGTTAGAGCAGTACTTC. Translating gives CASSLSGLEQYF.

The rearrangement joins TRBV14 to TRBJ1-1; the D gene is possibly TRBD1 (6 bases). The CDR3 consists of 14 residues. Germline V gene lookup returns CDR1 SGHDN and CDR2 FVKESK. The germline V and J ends were trimmed by 2 bases and 9 bases, with 16 bases remaining between them. Written as DNA, the CDR3 is TGTGCCAGCAGCCAACTAGGGGGTCCGAGAAAAGCTTTCTTT. Translation: CASSQLGGPRKAFF.

The rearrangement joins TRBV5-1 to TRBJ2-1, with D perhaps given as TRBD1 or TRBD2 (5 bases each). V was trimmed by 3 bases and J by 7 bases, leaving 11 bases between them. Germline-derived CDR1 and CDR2 are SGHRS and YFSETQ. CDR3 length: 13 residues. CDR3 region: CASSWGPSNEQFF. The CDR3 DNA reads TGCGCCAGCAGCTGGGGACCCTCGAATGAGCAGTTCTTC. The full variable domain, its missing parts supplied by reference TRBV5-1 and TRBJ2-1, is KAGVTQTPRYLIKTRGQQVTLSCSPISGHRSVSWYQQTPGQGLQFLFEYFSETQRNKGNFPGRFSGRQFSNSRSEMNVSTLELGDSALYLCASSWGPSNEQFFGPGTRLTVL.